In this sample, the clone carrying this TCR beta chain turned up a few times. Profiling relied on immunoSEQ multiplex PCR, and the TCRdb table lists in-frame clones only, not all of them. The repertoire consists of approximately 400,000 clones, with around 95% occurring once and the leading ten covering approximately 0.02%. There are 21 residues in the CDR3. The ends lost 7 bases at V and 0 bases at J; junction bases unmatched: 20. Looked up from germline, CDR1 is MNHEY and CDR2 is SMNVEV (reference sequence). The entry originates in a study of shared T cell receptors in the human thymus. The sample comprised thymocytes. The TCR sequence derives from a human donor. The V call is TRBV27, the J call TRBJ2-6; 8 bases align to TRBD1. The CDR3 DNA sequence: TGTGCCAGCACTCAGACAGGGGTTGGGCGGTTACTAAGCTCTGGGGCCAACGTCCTGACTTTC. It specifies CASTQTGVGRLLSSGANVLTF.